The 21 T cell receptor beta chains listed next were all sequenced from one sample in a study of T-cell memory formation after mild COVID-19. TCRdb fed the 5' RACE reads into MiXCR, producing one record per CDR3 protein. The repertoire holds roughly 400,000 distinct CDR3 sequences, with around a sixth as singletons. Sequenced input: PBMCs or a T cell subset sorted from them (not recorded which). These TCRs come from a man younger than 35 who had mild COVID-19 (a few samples of this study predate the infection). Cell type and time point are not known.

The genes are TRBV15 and TRBJ2-5; D is unclear. The CDR3 has 13 amino acids. Germline CDR1 reads LNHNV; CDR2 reads YYDKDF (reference sequence). The V and J ends lost 2 bases and 3 bases respectively, with 7 bases between them. CDR3 sequence reads: CATSRFREETQYF. Written as DNA, the CDR3 is TGTGCCACCAGCAGATTTAGGGAAGAGACCCAGTACTTC. The entire variable domain, with the rest obtained from reference TRBV15 and TRBJ2-5, is as follows: DAMVIQNPRYQVTQFGKPVTLSCSQTLNHNVMYWYQQKSSQAPKLLFHYYDKDFNNEADTPDNFQSRRPNTSFCFLDIRSPGLGDTAMYLCATSRFREETQYFGPGTRLLVL.

The table lists this clonotype with a few counts. The J gene is TRBJ1-6, the V gene TRBV7-8; unclear D gene. The V gene lost 0 bases and the J gene lost 14 bases, with 8 bases spanning the gap. The CDR3 contains 12 residues. Per the germline V gene, CDR1 is SGHVS and CDR2 is FQNEAQ. This CDR3 reads CASSLAGETLHF. The CDR3 DNA is TGTGCCAGCAGCTTAGCTGGCGAGACCCTCCACTTT.

This clonotype was seen a few times. V usage is TRBV12-3 or TRBV12-4 and J usage is TRBJ2-1; TRBD1 aligns across 10 bases. V shed 4 bases, J shed 8 bases, and the junction held 5 bases outside the gene matches. This CDR3 is 14 amino acids long. CDR3 sequence (DNA): TGTGCCAGCAGTTGGCGACAGGGGGCCTATGAGCAGTTCTTC. It encodes CASSWRQGAYEQFF.

The rearrangement links TRBV7-9 to TRBJ1-2, with D unclear. Germline V CDR1 and CDR2: SEHNR, FQNEAQ (reference sequence). The CDR3 spans 12 residues. V was pared by 8 bases and J by 1 base, with 8 bases between. As DNA, the CDR3 is TGTGCCAGCCTTCGGGATAACTATGGCTACACCTTC. Encoded protein: CASLRDNYGYTF. Using reference TRBV7-9 and TRBJ1-2 for the parts outside the CDR3, the full variable domain is DTGVSQNPRHKITKRGQNVTFRCDPISEHNRLYWYRQTLGQGPEFLTYFQNEAQLEKSRLLSDRFSAERPKGSFSTLEIQRTEQGDSAMYLCASLRDNYGYTFGSGTRLTVV.

This chain joins TRBV7-2 and TRBJ2-7; possibly TRBD2 for D (5 bases). The V end was cut by 5 bases, the J end by 2 bases, with 16 bases between. Per germline, CDR1 SGHTA and CDR2 FQGNSA. CDR3 size: 15 residues. The CDR3 sequence is CASSPTAGGAYEQYV. The CDR3 bases are TGTGCCAGCAGCCCCACGGCGGGTGGGGCCTACGAGCAGTACGTC.

This chain uses TRBV7-8 with TRBJ1-5; the D is unclear. CDR3 length equals 13 residues. Germline-derived CDR1 and CDR2 are SGHVS and FQNEAQ. V lost 5 bases to trimming and J lost 6 bases, with 11 bases between them. The CDR3 DNA reads as TGTGCCAGCAGCATGGGATTTTTTCAGCCCCAGCATTTT. This codes for CASSMGFFQPQHF.

This clonotype was counted only a few times. The chain carries TRBV5-1 and TRBJ2-7, with a possible D match to TRBD2 (6 bases). Germline lookup yields CDR1 SGHRS and CDR2 YFSETQ. Trimming took off 5 bases at V and 5 bases at J, with 14 bases between the two ends. The CDR3 totals 13 residues. The CDR3 loop reads CASSLGSGDEQYV. CDR3 in DNA: TGCGCCAGCAGTTTAGGGTCGGGGGACGAGCAGTACGTC.

The V gene is TRBV7-6, the J gene TRBJ2-1; 11 bases fit TRBD2. Germline lookup yields CDR1 SGHVS and CDR2 FNYEAQ. This CDR3 contains 15 residues. J gave up 5 bases and V 5 bases, and 5 bases lay outside the gene matches. The DNA of the CDR3 is TGTGCCAGCAGCCCCCTAGCGGGGGGAGACAATGAGCAGTTCTTC. This translates into CASSPLAGGDNEQFF.

Only a few counts were recorded for this clonotype. This sequence joins TRBV5-1 and TRBJ2-7; TRBD1 matches 7 bases. Germline V CDR1 and CDR2: SGHRS, YFSETQ. The CDR3 is 14 amino acids. The J segment lost 6 bases and the V segment lost 3 bases, leaving 9 bases of the junction unmatched. CDR3 sequence: CASSSRQGRTEQYF. DNA of the CDR3: TGCGCCAGCAGCTCACGACAGGGTAGAACCGAGCAGTACTTC.

In its sample, this clonotype was seen many times. The V gene is TRBV6-1, the J gene TRBJ2-3; D not certain. The CDR3 has 13 residues. From germline, CDR1 is MNHNS and CDR2 SASEGT. V lost 3 bases and J 4 bases, leaving 8 bases between the germline ends. CDR3 in amino acids: CASSDRQPDTQYF. CDR3 nucleotide sequence: TGTGCCAGCAGTGACCGCCAGCCAGATACGCAGTATTTT.

This rearrangement joins TRBV11-2 to TRBJ1-6, with 10 bases that match TRBD1. Germline lookup yields CDR1 SGHAT and CDR2 FQNNGV. V gave up 6 bases and J gave up 6 bases; unmatched junction bases: 8. CDR3 length: 16 residues. The CDR3 nucleotides are TGTGCCAGCAGGGGGGGGGACAGGGGTCTTAATTCACCCCTCCACTTT. This encodes CASRGGDRGLNSPLHF.

This chain joins TRBV4-1 and TRBJ1-4, with D possibly being TRBD1 (5 bases). Per germline, CDR1 MGHRA and CDR2 YSYEKL. Trimming stripped 3 bases from V and 5 bases from J, with 10 bases between. CDR3 length: 14 amino acids. The chain's CDR3 is CASSQWGLNEKLFF. Here the CDR3 DNA reads TGCGCCAGCAGCCAGTGGGGGTTAAATGAAAAACTGTTTTTT.

This clonotype was observed a handful of times. This chain connects TRBV12-3 or TRBV12-4 to TRBJ2-5; possibly TRBD2 for D (6 bases). The CDR3 loop spans 17 amino acids. The V end was cut by 4 bases, the J end by 6 bases, with 24 bases between. CDR3: CASSSLHAGRVTKTQYF. The CDR3 region has the DNA TGTGCCAGCAGTTCCCTGCACGCGGGACGCGTGACGAAGACCCAGTACTTC.

The chain joins TRBV7-3 to TRBJ2-5; 7 bases match TRBD2. CDR3 length equals 13 residues. The J segment lost 5 bases and the V segment lost 3 bases, leaving 3 bases of the junction unmatched. Per germline, CDR1 SGHTA and CDR2 FQGTGA. CDR3: CASSLTSFETQYF. CDR3 sequence (DNA): TGTGCCAGCAGCTTGACTAGCTTCGAGACCCAGTACTTC.

This clonotype was counted ten times or more. The rearrangement uses TRBV7-8 and TRBJ2-5, with 8 positions matching TRBD2. This CDR3 comprises 14 residues. Germline lookup yields CDR1 SGHVS and CDR2 FQNEAQ. With V trimmed by 2 bases and J by 5 bases, 4 bases remained unmatched. DNA for the CDR3: TGTGCCAGCAGCTTATCTACGGGAGGGGAGACCCAGTACTTC. It is translated as CASSLSTGGETQYF.

The CDR3 DNA reads as TGTGCCAGCAGCACCCCATCAGGCACCTCGGAGACCCAGTACTTC. This gives the protein CASSTPSGTSETQYF. The gene calls are TRBV5-4 and TRBJ2-5; D remains ambiguous. The ends were cut back, 4 bases at V and 5 bases at J, with 18 bases in the middle. The CDR3 covers 15 residues. Germline CDR1 is SGHNT and CDR2 is YYREEE (reference sequence).

In this sample, this clonotype turned up a few times. This sequence joins TRBV7-8 and TRBJ2-7; no clear D. Germline values: CDR1 SGHVS, CDR2 FQNEAQ. The CDR3 is 15 residues long. The ends were cut back, 1 base at V and 2 bases at J, with 12 bases in the middle. The CDR3 loop reads CASSLGPGYAYEQYF. In DNA, the CDR3 is TGTGCCAGCAGCTTAGGCCCCGGATATGCCTACGAGCAGTACTTC.

The V gene is TRBV10-3, the J gene TRBJ2-3; D is unresolved. CDR1 ENHRY and CDR2 SYGVKD come from the germline V gene. This CDR3 region has 12 residues. V lost 2 bases, J lost 3 bases, and 3 bases lay in between. The CDR3 sequence is CAISEGTDTQYF. As DNA, the CDR3 is TGTGCCATCAGTGAGGGTACAGATACGCAGTATTTT.

This clonotype turned up a few times. Mismatch with germline at one junction end may stem from a read error. The chain employs TRBV7-2 and TRBJ1-5; TRBD1 is a possible D gene (6 bases). The CDR3 is made up of 13 amino acids. In germline, CDR1 is SGHTA, CDR2 FQGNSA. The DNA of the CDR3 is TGCGCCAGCAGCTCACAGGGCGGACAGCCCCAGCATTTT. As protein: CASSSQGGQPQHF. The full variable domain, rest sourced from reference TRBV7-2 and TRBJ1-5, is GAGVSQSPSNKVTEKGKDVELRCDPISGHTALYWYRQSLGQGLEFLIYFQGNSAPDKSGLPSDRFSAERTGGSVSTLTIQRTQQEDSAVYLCASSSQGGQPQHFGDGTRLSIL.

This clonotype has only a few counts. The chain is built from TRBV24-1 and TRBJ1-2, with unresolved D. CDR1 and CDR2 from the germline V gene are KGHDR and SFDVKD. V dropped 6 bases and J dropped 4 bases, with 11 bases sitting between them. The CDR3 extends over 13 amino acids. For the CDR3, the DNA is TGTGCCACCAGTTGGGGATTTGGCTATGGCTACACCTTC. As protein: CATSWGFGYGYTF.

This chain uses TRBV4-3 with TRBJ2-3; no clear D gene. The CDR3 sequence is 14 residues long. Germline V gene lookup returns CDR1 LGHNA and CDR2 YSLEER. Trimming took off 0 bases at V and 1 base at J, with 5 bases between the two ends. The CDR3 spells CASSQDWGTDTQYF. Here the CDR3 DNA reads TGCGCCAGCAGCCAAGACTGGGGCACAGATACGCAGTATTTT.